This entry is about one T cell receptor (beta chain). The specificity of this receptor is unknown. No per-base quality is available; no much larger clone lies one base away. CD8 naive samples consisted of CD45RO-negative cells that were positively selected for CCR7, yielding a CD45RA+CCR7+ population without TemRA cells. The donors were healthy, HIV-negative adults with no recently reported acute infections or vaccinations. Every donor was a Caucasian adult living in Nashville, Tennessee, USA. Blood was obtained by leukapheresis, after which PBMCs were separated by Ficoll-Histopaque density gradient centrifugation and cryopreserved in liquid nitrogen vapor phase. Analytical flow cytometry was used to check the purity and quantity of each magnetically sorted T cell population. Each sorted fraction had its genomic DNA isolated and then quantified by UV absorbance on a Nanodrop 2000c. CDR1 and CDR2 were assigned from the germline V gene as MGHDK and SYGVNS. Including cysteine and phenylalanine, the CDR3 has 11 amino acids. Left in the record is the CDR3 DNA by itself, 33 bases read in frame from the first base. V is reduced by 10 bases and J by 4 bases, leaving a spacing of 11 bases between them.

TCR CDR3 regions were amplified from genomic DNA by multiplex PCR using the deep immunoSEQ assay. Genomic DNA extracted from each cell subset was distributed evenly over all wells of several immunoSEQ 96-well plates, and each plate served as one replicate. For sorted subsets, roughly 200 ng of genomic DNA, equivalent to around 31,000 T cell genomes, went into each replicate PCR. The purified libraries were quantified using a Qubit 3.0 fluorometer, sized with a Bioanalyzer 2100, and then quantified again using the KAPA Library Quantification kit. Each immunoSEQ 96-well plate was sequenced on its own single-read 150-cycle Illumina NextSeq 550 flow cell. In the original analysis: Because only junctional sequences without quality scores were contained in the immunoSEQ output, filtering matching that applied to full-length reads could not be performed. Sequences were annotated with PyIR, a Python wrapper for IgBLAST v1.9, using IMGT germline references to assign V/J genes and CDR3. Reads were filtered out if the reads had weak V/J assignments (E-value above 1e-6), no CDR3, stop codons, out-of-frame junctions, or ambiguous translated residues. V3J clonotypes were defined as sequences sharing an identical inferred V gene, J gene, and CDR3 amino acid sequence. Percentage overlap between repertoires was calculated by dividing the number of shared unique clonotypes by the size of the smaller repertoire. Three approaches were used to assess repertoire richness: RTK rarefaction, the Chao1 estimator, and Recon v2.1 estimates of unobserved clonotypes. Generation probabilities for all TCRbeta clonotypes obtained by the gDNA method from a few donors were computed using OLGA. Here the immuneACCESS table is served through TCRdb, limited to in-frame sequences with V and J called. Missing clones are a known gap in these copies; in checked studies unresolved V genes cover under half, and the rest lacks a known reason. For V, J and clone size, that table is used; D and trimming come from the DNA. The sample has about 2.2 million clones on record, roughly 91% of them singletons. More than 1.5% of the sample lies in the top ten.

These data belong to a study of shared clonotypes between healthy human individuals (dated by TCRdb to about 2020). The study in broad terms: Three men and a couple of women, aged 18 to 49 years, made up the cohort. For each donor, CD4 naive and CD4 memory were each given three plates, CD8 naive was given two plates, and CD8 memory was given one plate. To estimate repertoire size and how much clonotype sharing occurs between individuals, the study deeply sequenced the blood TCR repertoires of a handful of healthy adults. To increase sequencing depth and limit assay-specific biases, different laboratories used diverse techniques to prepare libraries and sequence TCR repertoires. Leukapheresis yielded between about 0.85 and 10 billion PBMCs per donor.

Findings and caveats that apply to the study as a whole: Sampling was limited to blood, and TCR repertoires in tissue likely differ from TCR repertoires in blood. Even with the large sequencing depth, rarefaction of the sorted-subset datasets indicated that sequencing was incomplete. Clonotypes shared by all four sorted-subset donors showed higher generation probabilities than non-shared clonotypes. Larger estimated clonotype richness was generally found for naive subsets than for memory subsets. Pairwise subsampling indicated that sequencing depth was expected to affect the degree of clonotype sharing among donors. The genetic and exposure-history diversity represented was limited by the small number of donors. When a handful of donors were compared, the shared fraction of clonotypes was roughly 5% for naive CD4, over 3% for naive CD8, more than 2% for memory CD4, and 0.4% for memory CD8.

The sample was naive CD8+ T cells from PBMCs. The sample's cell subset or site, from its label and the paper: CD45RA+CCR7+. The rearrangement joined TRBV25-1 to TRBJ2-7; no confident D gene assignment can be made. The clonotype was recovered from a man aged 18 to 30 in good health. Some clones in this sample may be carry-over from other donors' samples. The CDR3 here reads CATENGYEQYF. The nucleotide sequence reads as follows: TGTGCCACCGAGAATGGGTACGAGCAGTACTTC.